Presented here are 25 T cell receptor beta chains from one specimen sequenced in a study of T cell clonotyping in hematopoietic cell transplantation. Time point meaning: recipient sample about 28 days before transplant, after cytoreduction. Produced via immunoSEQ multiplex PCR; TCRdb's table is partial and in-frame only. The data contain around 19,000 clones, approximately 85% of them singletons. The input for sequencing was peripheral blood mononuclear cells, taken before stem cell transplant. The receptors were gathered from a man between 50 and 59 years old with acute myeloid leukemia. Some clones in this sample may be carry-over from other donors' samples.

The chain has TRBV19 and TRBJ2-1, with TRBD1 identical over 11 bases. There are 16 residues in the CDR3. V trimming: 9 bases; J trimming: 9 bases; junction bases outside the gene matches: 16. Germline V gives CDR1 LNHDA, CDR2 SQIVND (reference sequence). The CDR3: CASERTGGLGLGEQFF. Written as DNA, the CDR3 is TGTGCCAGCGAACGGACAGGGGGCCTAGGGCTGGGTGAGCAGTTCTTC. Complete variable domain (other parts from reference TRBV19 and TRBJ2-1): DGGITQSPKYLFRKEGQNVTLSCEQNLNHDAMYWYRQDPGQGLRLIYYSQIVNDFQKGDIAEGYSVSREKKESFPLTVTSAQKNPTAFYLCASERTGGLGLGEQFFGPGTRLTVL.

The chain carries TRBV5-8 and TRBJ1-1; no reliable D call. The length of the CDR3 is 15 residues. The V end lost 6 bases, the J end lost 6 bases, and 21 bases lay between the germline ends. Germline V gene data show CDR1 as SGHTS and CDR2 as YDEGEE. The CDR3: CASNDGRWIGAEAFF. The CDR3 DNA follows: TGTGCCAGCAACGATGGGAGGTGGATCGGCGCTGAAGCTTTCTTT. Full variable domain (rest looked up from reference TRBV5-8 and TRBJ1-1): EAGVTQSPTHLIKTRGQQATLRCSPISGHTSVYWYQQALGLGLQFLLWYDEGEERNRGNFPPRFSGRQFPNYSSELNVNALELEDSALYLCASNDGRWIGAEAFFGQGTRLTVV.

The genes are TRBV4-3 and TRBJ1-2; 11 bases match TRBD1. With 0 bases clipped from V and 8 bases from J, the junction kept 8 bases outside the gene matches. The CDR3 covers 16 residues. Germline assignment: CDR1 LGHNA and CDR2 YSLEER. In DNA form, the CDR3 reads TGCGCCAGCAGCCAAGATGGGGACAGGGGGACCTGGGGCTACACCTTC. Translating it yields CASSQDGDRGTWGYTF.

This clone appeared once. The V and J genes are TRBV4-3 and TRBJ2-5, with TRBD1 as a possible D gene (5 bases). From germline, CDR1 is LGHNA and CDR2 YSLEER. V was trimmed by 0 bases and J by 13 bases, leaving 18 bases between them. CDR3 length: 14 residues. The CDR3 nucleotides read TGCGCCAGCAGCCAAGATTCGGTGGCAGGGCCGCGGTACTTC. Translating gives CASSQDSVAGPRYF.

This rearrangement joins TRBV9 to TRBJ2-3, with 9 bases lining up with TRBD2. CDR3 length: 14 residues. Germline loops: CDR1 SGDLS, CDR2 YYNGEE. V lost 4 bases to trimming and J lost 3 bases; unmatched junction nucleotides: 3. CDR3 DNA sequence: TGTGCCAGCAGCACCAGCGGGGGGACAGATACGCAGTATTTT. This gives the protein CASSTSGGTDTQYF.

The CDR3 DNA reads as TGTGCCAGCAGCCCCAAAGAAACGTCCTACGAGCAGTACTTC. This translates into CASSPKETSYEQYF. This sequence joins TRBV7-9 and TRBJ2-7, with D uncertain. Germline V gene sequence: CDR1 SEHNR, CDR2 FQNEAQ (reference sequence). Trimming shortened V by 5 bases and J by 1 base, and 12 bases separated the two germline ends. The CDR3 extends over 14 amino acids.

This chain links TRBV28 with TRBJ1-4, with 7 bases fitting TRBD1. Germline lookup yields CDR1 MDHEN and CDR2 SYDVKM. J was trimmed by 7 bases and V by 3 bases; bases with no gene match: 8. The CDR3 is 15 amino acids. CDR3 amino acids: CASSLRQGVGEKLFF. As DNA, the CDR3 is TGTGCCAGCAGTTTGCGACAGGGTGTAGGTGAAAAACTGTTTTTT.

V usage is TRBV7-9 and J usage is TRBJ1-4; D is undetermined. CDR1 and CDR2 from the germline V gene are SEHNR and FQNEAQ (reference sequence). V was trimmed by 5 bases and J by 0 bases, leaving 13 bases between them. CDR3 length: 16 amino acids. The CDR3 region is CASSPVSRATNEKLFF. The CDR3 nucleotides read TGTGCCAGCAGCCCCGTATCGCGAGCAACTAATGAAAAACTGTTTTTT.

The V call is TRBV9, the J call TRBJ2-6; D is unclear. CDR3 length: 14 residues. V lost 1 base to trimming and J lost 0 bases, with 2 bases between them. Per the germline V gene, CDR1 is SGDLS and CDR2 is YYNGEE. The CDR3 DNA sequence: TGTGCCAGCAGCGTACACTCTGGGGCCAACGTCCTGACTTTC. Translated: CASSVHSGANVLTF. Complete variable domain (other parts from reference TRBV9 and TRBJ2-6): DSGVTQTPKHLITATGQRVTLRCSPRSGDLSVYWYQQSLDQGLQFLIQYYNGEERAKGNILERFSAQQFPDLHSELNLSSLELGDSALYFCASSVHSGANVLTFGAGSRLTVL.

This clone was observed once. This chain links TRBV27 with TRBJ1-1; D perhaps matches TRBD1 (6 bases). Trimming took off 2 bases at V and 3 bases at J, with 10 bases between the two ends. CDR1 and CDR2 from the germline V gene are MNHEY and SMNVEV (reference sequence). This CDR3 has 14 residues. The CDR3 sequence: CASSLQGPYTEAFF. Here the CDR3 DNA reads TGTGCCAGCAGTTTACAGGGGCCGTACACTGAAGCTTTCTTT.

This clone was observed once. The chain carries TRBV5-1 and TRBJ1-2, with 8 nucleotides matching TRBD1. With 5 bases clipped from V and 4 bases from J, the junction kept 10 bases outside the gene matches. CDR3 size: 15 residues. Germline loops: CDR1 SGHRS, CDR2 YFSETQ. This CDR3 is CASRSGDRGGYGYTF. CDR3 DNA sequence: TGCGCCAGCAGATCCGGAGACAGGGGAGGCTATGGCTACACCTTC.

The chain's CDR3 is CASSPPRQGSTDTQYF. The DNA of the CDR3 is TGCGCCAGCAGCCCTCCTCGACAGGGTTCAACAGATACGCAGTATTTT. V gene TRBV5-1 combines with J gene TRBJ2-3; TRBD1 agrees at 7 bases. The V gene's germline CDR1 is SGHRS and CDR2 YFSETQ. V trimming: 4 bases; J trimming: 3 bases; junction bases outside the gene matches: 11. The CDR3 runs 16 residues. The entire variable domain, with the rest obtained from reference TRBV5-1 and TRBJ2-3, is as follows: KAGVTQTPRYLIKTRGQQVTLSCSPISGHRSVSWYQQTPGQGLQFLFEYFSETQRNKGNFPGRFSGRQFSNSRSEMNVSTLELGDSALYLCASSPPRQGSTDTQYFGPGTRLTVL.

This clone showed up just once. This chain uses TRBV5-1 with TRBJ2-7; TRBD1 might be the D (5 bases). Trimming removed 0 bases from V and 2 bases from J, with 15 bases in between. This CDR3 region has 16 residues. Germline V lookup: CDR1 SGHRS, CDR2 YFSETQ. CDR3 bases: TGCGCCAGCAGCTTGGGGGGTATGGCAGGGACCTACGAGCAGTACTTC. It codes for CASSLGGMAGTYEQYF.

The V gene is TRBV13, the J gene TRBJ2-1; 8 nucleotides match TRBD2. The V gene's germline CDR1 is PRHDT and CDR2 FYEKMQ (reference sequence). The CDR3 is 14 amino acids. V gave up 7 bases and J gave up 10 bases; unmatched junction bases: 12. The chain's CDR3 is CASIIAGLVTEQFF. The CDR3 DNA sequence: TGTGCCAGCATCATAGCGGGACTAGTGACCGAGCAGTTCTTC.

The chain links TRBV10-3 to TRBJ1-2, with D possibly being TRBD1 (5 bases). The CDR3 consists of 16 residues. Trimming left V 6 bases short and J 0 bases short, with 17 bases between. Germline V gives CDR1 ENHRY, CDR2 SYGVKD. The DNA for the CDR3 is TGTGCCATCAGCGTCACAGGTGGGACTACTAACTATGGCTACACCTTC. It translates to CAISVTGGTTNYGYTF.

This clone showed up just once. The chain recombines TRBV4-1 with TRBJ2-7; 7 bases match TRBD1. V shed 4 bases, J shed 4 bases, and the junction held 1 base outside the gene matches. The CDR3 extends over 12 amino acids. Germline assignment: CDR1 MGHRA and CDR2 YSYEKL. CDR3 sequence reads: CASSPGGYEQYF. The CDR3 DNA follows: TGCGCCAGCAGCCCAGGGGGTTACGAGCAGTACTTC.

This clone has a handful of counts. This CDR3 is CASSVEDSRSYEQYF. CDR3 DNA sequence: TGTGCCAGCAGCGTTGAGGACAGCCGATCCTACGAGCAGTACTTC. This chain uses TRBV9 with TRBJ2-7; perhaps TRBD1 as D (6 bases). Germline V gives CDR1 SGDLS, CDR2 YYNGEE. The CDR3 is 15 amino acids. V was cut by 2 bases and J by 1 base, with 13 bases left in between.

This chain uses TRBV4-1 with TRBJ2-7, with TRBD2 matching 9 bases. The CDR3 length is 17 residues. CDR1 MGHRA and CDR2 YSYEKL come from the germline V gene. With 0 bases clipped from V and 0 bases from J, the junction kept 6 bases outside the gene matches. The DNA for the CDR3 is TGCGCCAGCAGCCAAGATCGACTAGCGGCCAGCTCCTACGAGCAGTACTTC. Translation: CASSQDRLAASSYEQYF.

The chain links TRBV5-5 to TRBJ2-1, with D tentatively TRBD2 (5 bases). V was cut by 1 base and J by 8 bases, with 7 bases left in between. The germline gives CDR1 SGHKS, CDR2 YYEKEE (reference sequence). The CDR3 extends over 12 amino acids. CDR3 sequence (DNA): TGTGCCAGCAGCTTGACTAGTCATGAGCAGTTCTTC. Its translation: CASSLTSHEQFF.

The rearrangement uses TRBV4-2 and TRBJ2-1; D is unresolved. The CDR3 is 15 residues long. V was pared by 0 bases and J by 7 bases, with 13 bases between. Germline V lookup: CDR1 LGHNA, CDR2 YNFKEQ. The CDR3 protein is CASSQDQMYSNEQFF. CDR3 coding DNA: TGTGCCAGCAGCCAAGATCAGATGTACAGTAATGAGCAGTTCTTC.

V usage is TRBV5-1 and J usage is TRBJ2-7; D is uncertain. CDR1 is SGHRS, CDR2 YFSETQ, per germline. CDR3 length: 15 residues. Trimming cost V 0 bases and J 5 bases, with 15 bases left between them. The CDR3: CASSLGASPEDEQYF. CDR3 in DNA: TGCGCCAGCAGCTTGGGGGCATCCCCCGAGGACGAGCAGTACTTC.

In this sample, this clone turned up a few times. The CDR3 loop is CASSQDYITEAFF. In DNA, the CDR3 is TGTGCCAGCAGCCAAGATTATATCACAGAAGCTTTCTTT. The chain employs TRBV14 and TRBJ1-1; D not certain. CDR1 is SGHDN and CDR2 is FVKESK in the germline V gene. This CDR3 contains 13 residues. Trimming left V 0 bases short and J 8 bases short, with 10 bases between.

The chain uses TRBV5-4 and TRBJ2-2; 8 bases are shared with TRBD2. The germline CDR1 and CDR2 sequences are SGHNT and YYREEE (reference sequence). The CDR3 extends over 15 amino acids. V lost 0 bases, J lost 4 bases, and 2 bases stayed unmatched. DNA for the CDR3: TGTGCCAGCAGCTTGGTAGCGGGGACCACCGGGGAGCTGTTTTTT. This encodes CASSLVAGTTGELFF. Filled out from reference TRBV5-4 and TRBJ2-2, the complete variable domain reads ETGVTQSPTHLIKTRGQQVTLRCSSQSGHNTVSWYQQALGQGPQFIFQYYREEENGRGNFPPRFSGLQFPNYSSELNVNALELDDSALYLCASSLVAGTTGELFFGEGSRLTVL.

The chain carries TRBV2 and TRBJ2-7; D is perhaps TRBD1 or TRBD2 (5 bases each). The germline V gene encodes CDR1 SNHLY and CDR2 FYNNEI. The CDR3 has 12 residues. Trimming took 0 bases from V and 6 from J, leaving 6 bases between them. The DNA of the CDR3 is TGTGCCAGCAGTGAAGCGGGGACCGAGCAGTACTTC. Protein: CASSEAGTEQYF. Filled out from reference TRBV2 and TRBJ2-7, the complete variable domain reads EPEVTQTPSHQVTQMGQEVILRCVPISNHLYFYWYRQILGQKVEFLVSFYNNEISEKSEIFDDQFSVERPDGSNFTLKIRSTKLEDSAMYFCASSEAGTEQYFGPGTRLTVT.

The V and J genes are TRBV9 and TRBJ2-2; maybe TRBD2 (7 bases). The V gene lost 4 bases and the J gene lost 7 bases, with 17 bases spanning the gap. Germline lookup yields CDR1 SGDLS and CDR2 YYNGEE. The CDR3 has 15 residues. This CDR3 is CASSLSGGAGGELFF. DNA of the CDR3: TGTGCCAGCAGCCTTAGTGGGGGGGCTGGCGGGGAGCTGTTTTTT.